This note documents a single TCR beta chain sequence. In its sample, this clonotype was seen a few times. The antigen it recognizes is unknown. No per-base quality is available; no much larger clone lies one base away. These reads were obtained on an Illumina NovaSeq 6000. cDNA libraries for TCRalpha and TCRbeta were prepared by 5'RACE using constant-segment primers, with sample barcodes and unique molecular identifiers added. RNA was extracted from every sample with Trizol reagent. Library amplification was performed in two PCR steps, and a second sample barcode and Illumina TruSeq adapters were introduced in the second step. The libraries were sequenced on an Illumina NovaSeq using 2 x 150 bp paired-end reads. Concerning the study's data processing: The reads were demultiplexed and collapsed into UMI-guided consensus sequences using migec v1.2.7. Using mixcr v2.1.11, UMI consensuses were aligned to TRA and TRB V and J templates and then assembled into clonotypes. Expanded or contracted clonotypes were those called significant by both edgeR and NoisET, with noise models trained on biological replicates. For edgeR calls, the thresholds were a false discovery rate-adjusted p below 0.01 and a log2 fold-change of 1. As an exploratory analysis of dynamics, max-normalized trajectories of the 1000 most abundant clonotypes were examined with PCA combined with hierarchical clustering. The CD4 or CD8 phenotype of responding clones was assigned using the separately sequenced CD4+ and CD8+ repertoires. TCRdb reanalyzed the raw reads on its own, using fastp at Q25 for trimming and MiXCR for clone calling, and kept in-frame beta chains. Merged by CDR3 protein, the rows form single entries marked with the most common genes and DNA. The V and J calls, along with clone size, are taken from TCRdb and not from the paper's own processing. Across this sample there are 270,000 or so distinct CDR3 sequences, with roughly a sixth seen only once. The top ten constitute roughly 21% of the sample.

The CDR3 holds 16 amino acids from the cysteine to the phenylalanine. Only CDR3 DNA remains: 48 bases, in frame from the first base. V loses 3 bases, J loses 6 bases, and the germline ends lie 21 bases apart. CDR1 KGHSH and CDR2 LQKENI were looked up in the germline V gene. Ficoll-Paque density gradient centrifugation was used to isolate PBMCs. The record originates from a study of T-cell memory formation after mild COVID-19 listed by TCRdb under 2021. At the level of the whole study: TCR sequence clusters from the two donors were found to be largely donor specific. In two donors, T-cell clones that expanded and contracted after mild COVID-19 were tracked by sequencing TCRalpha and TCRbeta repertoires over time. The cohort comprised two young, previously healthy adult volunteers, one female and one male. Summary of the overall study and its limitations: Contracting CD4+ clones were located mainly in the CM and EM memory subsets, whereas CD8+ clones were found to be enriched in EMRA. Clones contracting from day 15 to 85 had balanced CD4/CD8 phenotypes, while a second wave expanding from day 15 to 37 was biased towards CD4+. The detection of some responding clones in pre-infection memory suggests that pre-existing cross-reactive memory T cells joined the SARS-CoV-2 response. Whether the second-wave clones peaking on day 37 were SARS-CoV-2 specific was not confirmed. The study covered only a couple of mild cases, and larger cohorts including severe cases with pre-infection samples were considered necessary.

The sequence was obtained from a man between 18 and 35 years old who had mild COVID-19 (a few samples of this study predate the infection). The sample titles of this study are shuffled in the database, so cell type and time point are left out; the donor was told from shared clones. The sample consisted of PBMCs or a T cell subset sorted from them (not recorded which). The sequence is built from TRBV18 and TRBJ2-7, and possibly TRBD2, on 7 matching bases. This receptor has the CDR3 CASSPPRGQGFSEQYF. The bases read TGTGCCAGCTCACCCCCGCGGGGGCAGGGCTTCTCCGAGCAGTACTTC.